This is a list of T cell receptor beta chains from one sample in a study of cytomegalovirus exposure and HLA in healthy donors. Repertoires were generated with immunoSEQ multiplex PCR, while TCRdb's copy carries only in-frame clones and drops some. The table lists around 300,000 clones, 84% of them singletons. Sequences were obtained from PBMCs. The receptors here all came from a woman in her forties in good health and CMV-seropositive. The CDR3 runs from the conserved cysteine through the conserved F or W. A D gene is named only where the DNA matches it firmly.

CDR3	DNA	D	J	length	V
CASSLKRERGWWPVF	TGTGCCAGTAGCCTAAAGCGGGAGAGAGGTTGGTGGCCGGTCTTC	TRBD2	TRBJ2-1	15	TRBV19
CASSKQESGNTIYF	TGCGCCAGCAGTAAACAGGAGTCTGGAAACACCATATATTTT	-	TRBJ1-3	14	TRBV5-1
CANSNSSYGYTF	TGTGCCAACTCAAACAGCTCCTATGGCTACACCTTC	-	TRBJ1-2	12	TRBV10-3
CASSMTGGEETQYF	TGTGCCAGCAGCATGACAGGGGGCGAAGAGACCCAGTACTTC	TRBD1	TRBJ2-5	14	TRBV9
CASSLSGTGAEQYF	TGTGCCAGCAGCTTGTCCGGGACAGGGGCCGAGCAGTACTTC	TRBD1	TRBJ2-7	14	TRBV5-4
CASSHRDRGDYEQYF	TGTGCCAGCAGTCACCGGGACAGGGGGGACTACGAGCAGTACTTC	TRBD1	TRBJ2-7	15	TRBV5-4
CASRHKTSGRFDNEQFF	TGTGCCAGCAGACACAAGACTAGCGGGAGGTTTGACAATGAGCAGTTCTTC	TRBD2	TRBJ2-1	17	TRBV6-4
CASSPNPGLYQYF	TGTGCCAGCAGCCCGAATCCGGGACTGTATCAGTACTTC	-	TRBJ2-4	13	TRBV7-2
CASSYGTSGSEYEQYF	TGTGCCAGCAGTTACGGGACTAGCGGGAGTGAATACGAGCAGTACTTC	TRBD2	TRBJ2-7	16	TRBV6-5
CASSPQGREQFF	TGTGCCAGCAGCCCCCAGGGGCGGGAGCAGTTCTTC	-	TRBJ2-1	12	TRBV7-2
CASSTPGQGNYGYTF	TGTGCCAGCAGCACCCCGGGACAGGGGAACTATGGCTACACCTTC	TRBD1	TRBJ1-2	15	TRBV28
CASSDLQTGGGETQYF	TGTGCCAGCAGTGATCTTCAAACAGGGGGCGGAGAGACCCAGTACTTC	TRBD1	TRBJ2-5	16	TRBV25-1
CASSEAVQGSSPQHF	TGTGCCAGCAGTGAAGCCGTACAGGGGAGTAGCCCCCAGCATTTT	TRBD1	TRBJ1-5	15	TRBV6-1
CASSPQGANSPLHF	TGTGCCAGCAGTCCACAGGGGGCTAATTCACCCCTCCACTTT	TRBD1	TRBJ1-6	14	TRBV2
CASSQALSTGETGELFF	TGCGCCAGCAGCCAAGCTCTTAGCACGGGGGAAACCGGGGAGCTGTTTTTT	-	TRBJ2-2	17	TRBV4-3
CASSFGGPYIQYF	TGTGCCAGCAGTTTTGGTGGGCCATACATTCAGTACTTC	-	TRBJ2-4	13	TRBV27
CASCRGGRETQYF	TGTGCCAGTTGTCGGGGGGGACGGGAGACCCAGTACTTC	TRBD2	TRBJ2-5	13	TRBV19
CASSLTGLAGGGTGELFF	TGTGCCAGCAGCTTAACTGGACTAGCGGGAGGGGGTACCGGGGAGCTGTTTTTT	TRBD2	TRBJ2-2	18	TRBV7-3
CASSESVTEAFF	TGTGCCAGCAGTGAATCTGTCACTGAAGCTTTCTTT	-	TRBJ1-1	12	TRBV6-1
CASRQTGTPAGYEQYF	TGTGCCAGCAGGCAAACCGGGACTCCAGCCGGCTACGAGCAGTACTTC	-	TRBJ2-7	16	TRBV27
CASSFSGDKQYF	TGTGCCAGCAGTTTCTCTGGGGACAAGCAGTACTTC	-	TRBJ2-7	12	TRBV11-2
CASSLLAENTGELFF	TGTGCCAGCAGTTTATTGGCCGAAAACACCGGGGAGCTGTTTTTT	-	TRBJ2-2	15	TRBV27
CSVEGGRANEQFF	TGCAGCGTTGAGGGCGGGAGGGCCAATGAGCAGTTCTTC	TRBD2	TRBJ2-1	13	TRBV29-1
CASRDTSNEQYF	TGTGCCAGCCGAGATACCTCCAACGAGCAGTACTTC	-	TRBJ2-7	12	TRBV7-9
CASSPDISYNEQFF	TGCGCCAGCAGCCCGGACATTTCCTACAATGAGCAGTTCTTC	-	TRBJ2-1	14	TRBV4-3
CSVEDPWERDNEQFF	TGCAGCGTTGAAGATCCGTGGGAGCGCGACAATGAGCAGTTCTTC	-	TRBJ2-1	15	TRBV29-1
CAIPPCAGRKVCEQYF	TGTGCCATCCCCCCGTGTGCGGGACGGAAGGTGTGCGAGCAGTACTTC	-	TRBJ2-7	16	TRBV7-9
CASRRPYSLGNYGYTF	TGTGCCAGCAGGAGGCCTTATAGCCTGGGTAACTATGGCTACACCTTC	-	TRBJ1-2	16	TRBV28
CASSSGTRTAEAFF	TGTGCCAGCAGCTCAGGAACCCGGACAGCTGAAGCTTTCTTT	-	TRBJ1-1	14	TRBV11-3
CASSSGSSGNTIYF	TGTGCCAGCAGCTCCGGGAGCTCTGGAAACACCATATATTTT	-	TRBJ1-3	14	TRBV7-2